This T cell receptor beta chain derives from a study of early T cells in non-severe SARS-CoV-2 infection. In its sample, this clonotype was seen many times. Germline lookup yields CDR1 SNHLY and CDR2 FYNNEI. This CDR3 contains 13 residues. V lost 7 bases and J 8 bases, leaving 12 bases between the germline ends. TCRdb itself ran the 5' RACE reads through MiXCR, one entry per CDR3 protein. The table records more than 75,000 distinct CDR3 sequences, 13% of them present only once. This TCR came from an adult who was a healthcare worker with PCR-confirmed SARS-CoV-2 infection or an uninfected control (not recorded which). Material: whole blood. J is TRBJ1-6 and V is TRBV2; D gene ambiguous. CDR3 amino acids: CASIFSEHSPLHF. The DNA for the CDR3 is TGTGCCAGCATTTTCTCAGAGCATTCACCCCTCCACTTT.